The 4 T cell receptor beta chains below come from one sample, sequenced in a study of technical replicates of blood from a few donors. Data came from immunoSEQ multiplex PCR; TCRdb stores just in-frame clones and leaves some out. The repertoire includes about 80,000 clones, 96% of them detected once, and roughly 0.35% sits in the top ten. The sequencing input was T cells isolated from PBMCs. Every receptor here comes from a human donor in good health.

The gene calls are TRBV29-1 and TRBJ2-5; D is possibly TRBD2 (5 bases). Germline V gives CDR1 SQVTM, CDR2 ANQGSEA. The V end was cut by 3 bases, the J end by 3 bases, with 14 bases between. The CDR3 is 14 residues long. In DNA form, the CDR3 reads TGCAGCGTTGAGTATCGTTTCGGGAAAGAGACCCAGTACTTC. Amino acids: CSVEYRFGKETQYF.

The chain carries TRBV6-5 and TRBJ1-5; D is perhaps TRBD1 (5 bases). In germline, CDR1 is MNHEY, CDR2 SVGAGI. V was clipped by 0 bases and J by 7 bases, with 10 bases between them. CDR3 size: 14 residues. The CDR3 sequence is CASSYSGAGQPQHF. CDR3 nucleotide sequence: TGTGCCAGCAGTTACTCAGGGGCAGGCCAGCCCCAGCATTTT.

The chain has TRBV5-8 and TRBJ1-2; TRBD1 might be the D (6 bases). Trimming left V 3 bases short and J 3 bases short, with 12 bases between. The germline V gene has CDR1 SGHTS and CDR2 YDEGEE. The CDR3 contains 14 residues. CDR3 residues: CASSSGQFDYGYTF. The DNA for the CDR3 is TGTGCCAGCAGCTCCGGACAGTTTGACTATGGCTACACCTTC.

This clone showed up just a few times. CDR3 bases: TGTGCCAGTAGTGCTTCCGGGACTAGGGATGGCAATGAGCAGTTCTTC. Translation: CASSASGTRDGNEQFF. V usage is TRBV19 and J usage is TRBJ2-1; 8 bases map to TRBD2. Germline lookup yields CDR1 LNHDA and CDR2 SQIVND (reference sequence). The CDR3 has 16 amino acids. V lost 5 bases and J lost 6; bases outside the gene matches: 12.